Following are 6 T cell receptor beta chains from one sample sequenced in a study of shared clonotypes between healthy human individuals. The data were produced by immunoSEQ multiplex PCR, yet TCRdb's version contains in-frame clones alone and is incomplete. The sample records roughly 1,100,000 clones, 65% to 80% being singletons. Material for sequencing was memory CD4+ T cells sorted from blood. Subset described: CD45RA-negative fraction. The receptors derive from a man between 18 and 29 years old in good health.

The chain combines TRBV5-8 with TRBJ2-1; 8 positions match TRBD2. The CDR3 totals 15 residues. The V gene end was trimmed by 2 bases and the J gene end by 0 bases; junction bases not matched to a gene: 1. Germline V gene lookup returns CDR1 SGHTS and CDR2 YDEGEE. CDR3 loop: CASSFGTSSYNEQFF. CDR3 coding DNA: TGTGCCAGCAGCTTCGGGACTAGCTCCTACAATGAGCAGTTCTTC.

The chain recombines TRBV27 with TRBJ2-2, with a weak D call TRBD1 (5 bases). This CDR3 contains 13 residues. The germline gives CDR1 MNHEY, CDR2 SMNVEV (reference sequence). Trimming took 1 base from V and 7 from J, leaving 7 bases between them. CDR3 sequence: CASSLFRDGELFF. CDR3 coding DNA: TGTGCCAGCAGTTTATTCAGGGACGGGGAGCTGTTTTTT.

The rearrangement uses TRBV2 and TRBJ2-3; TRBD2 agrees at 7 bases. V lost 9 bases, J lost 5 bases, and 14 bases stayed unmatched. Germline V gene lookup returns CDR1 SNHLY and CDR2 FYNNEI. This CDR3 region has 15 residues. The CDR3 bases are TGTGCCAGTACCCCCCTAGCGGCCTTGGGAGATACGCAGTATTTT. Protein: CASTPLAALGDTQYF.

The gene calls are TRBV10-3 and TRBJ2-7, with 8 bases that match TRBD2. J gave up 4 bases and V 3 bases, and 5 bases lay outside the gene matches. The CDR3 spans 14 residues. In germline, CDR1 is ENHRY, CDR2 SYGVKD. Written as DNA, the CDR3 is TGTGCCATCAGTGAAAAGCGGGGGAATTACGAGCAGTACTTC. It codes for CAISEKRGNYEQYF.

V is TRBV19 and J is TRBJ1-1; 7 bases map to TRBD1. Trimming at V came to 7 bases and at J to 0 bases, leaving 5 bases not matched to a gene. CDR1 is LNHDA, CDR2 SQIVND, per germline (reference sequence). CDR3 length: 14 amino acids. For the CDR3, the DNA is TGTGCCAGTAACAAACAGGGGATGAACACTGAAGCTTTCTTT. Protein: CASNKQGMNTEAFF.

The chain is built from TRBV7-9 and TRBJ2-7; no firm D call. Germline V lookup: CDR1 SEHNR, CDR2 FQNEAQ (reference sequence). CDR3 length: 15 residues. V was clipped by 1 base and J by 0 bases, with 10 bases between them. The chain's CDR3 is CASSLDLWSSYEQYF. CDR3 coding DNA: TGTGCCAGCAGCTTAGATCTGTGGAGCTCCTACGAGCAGTACTTC.